This TCR beta chain was documented in a study of beta chain features in type 1 diabetes. This clone showed up just a few times. This CDR3 has 15 amino acids. Germline-derived CDR1 and CDR2 are SEHNR and FQNEAQ (reference sequence). Trimming took off 5 bases at V and 2 bases at J, with 14 bases between the two ends. Expressed TCRB transcripts were sequenced after all isolated RNA was converted to cDNA. The assay was immunoSEQ multiplex PCR, and TCRdb's table has in-frame clones only and misses some. The data show roughly 370,000 clones, about 15% seen once. Sequencing was done on a sample of naive CD4+ T cells from blood. The clonotype originates from a man aged 25 to 45 in good health. The chain has TRBV7-9 and TRBJ2-3; D perhaps matches TRBD2 (6 bases). CDR3 region: CASSPRGQHTDTQYF. For the CDR3, the DNA is TGTGCCAGCAGCCCGCGGGGCCAACACACAGATACGCAGTATTTT.